This T cell receptor (beta chain) appears in the sequencing data of a study of T cell changes during pregnancy in multiple sclerosis. Sequencing used immunoSEQ multiplex PCR; TCRdb keeps in-frame clones, though not all of them. The data hold under 65,000 clones, with around 94% observed a single time. The sample here was CD8+ T cells from peripheral blood mononuclear cells, taken after pregnancy. This clonotype was sampled from a female donor with multiple sclerosis, enrolled in a pregnancy study.

CDR3 loop: CASSITGGNTGELFF. DNA of the CDR3: TGTGCCAGTAGTATCACTGGGGGCAACACCGGGGAGCTGTTTTTT. The rearrangement uses TRBV19 and TRBJ2-2; TRBD1 is a possible D gene (6 bases). V was shortened by 3 bases and J by 2 bases, with 10 bases between the two germline ends. The CDR3 is made up of 15 amino acids. The germline V gene has CDR1 LNHDA and CDR2 SQIVND (reference sequence).